The 28 T cell receptor beta chains below all came from one sample that was sequenced in a study of blood T cell repertoires in COVID-19. Measured with immunoSEQ multiplex PCR; TCRdb has only the in-frame clones, and not every one. In the table there are about 55,000 clones, around 83% of which are singletons. The sequencing input was peripheral blood. The receptors shown here come from a human donor in a cohort sampled during active or convalescent COVID-19.

The chain combines TRBV19 with TRBJ2-5, with D perhaps TRBD1 (5 bases). This CDR3 is built from 14 residues. Germline values: CDR1 LNHDA, CDR2 SQIVND (reference sequence). V gave up 3 bases and J gave up 5 bases, with 13 bases separating them. CDR3 nucleotide sequence: TGTGCCAGTAGTATCAGGGCAGGTTCGGAGACCCAGTACTTC. Its translation is CASSIRAGSETQYF.

The chain employs TRBV7-2 and TRBJ2-3; 7 bases agree with TRBD2. CDR1 is SGHTA, CDR2 FQGNSA, per germline. V lost 0 bases, J lost 1 base, and 19 bases stayed unmatched. The CDR3 extends over 21 amino acids. The CDR3 sequence: CASSLANSAGVYDWGTDTQYF. The CDR3 nucleotides read TGTGCCAGCAGCTTAGCGAACTCGGCGGGGGTATATGATTGGGGCACAGATACGCAGTATTTT.

V usage is TRBV14 and J usage is TRBJ1-1, with 8 bases identical to TRBD1. With 5 bases clipped from V and 5 bases from J, the junction kept 4 bases outside the gene matches. There are 13 residues in the CDR3. The germline V gene encodes CDR1 SGHDN and CDR2 FVKESK. The CDR3 region has the DNA TGTGCCAGCAGCGGGACAGGCGAGACTGAAGCTTTCTTT. Translating it yields CASSGTGETEAFF.

In regard to this clone: A junction boundary mismatches the germline segment, possibly from a read error. This chain links TRBV19 with TRBJ1-1, with 7 bases identical to TRBD1. The CDR3 covers 13 residues. From germline, CDR1 is LNHDA and CDR2 SQIVND (reference sequence). The CDR3 loop reads CATRGFRNAEAFF. The CDR3 DNA follows: TGTGCCACCAGGGGGTTCCGGAACGCTGAAGCTTTCTTT.

This chain uses TRBV7-2 with TRBJ2-3; D not certain. The CDR3 totals 16 residues. Germline CDR1 is SGHTA and CDR2 is FQGNSA. The germline V and J ends were trimmed by 1 base and 0 bases, with 11 bases remaining between them. CDR3 residues: CASSLVRLPSTDTQYF. DNA of the CDR3: TGTGCCAGCAGCTTAGTAAGACTCCCGAGCACAGATACGCAGTATTTT.

The chain couples TRBV4-1 to TRBJ1-4; D call uncertain. The germline V gene encodes CDR1 MGHRA and CDR2 YSYEKL. Trimming took 2 bases from V and 3 from J, leaving 13 bases between them. The CDR3 has 16 amino acids. The CDR3 nucleotides are TGCGCCAGCAGCCAACCCCTGAGGGCCGCTAATGAAAAACTGTTTTTT. This translates into CASSQPLRAANEKLFF.

The gene calls are TRBV19 and TRBJ2-1; D uncertain. The CDR3 is made up of 16 amino acids. Trimming pared 5 bases from V and 0 bases from J, leaving 14 bases between. Germline V lookup: CDR1 LNHDA, CDR2 SQIVND (reference sequence). The CDR3 protein is CASSRVAVISYNEQFF. The DNA of the CDR3 is TGTGCCAGTAGTCGGGTCGCGGTGATCTCCTACAATGAGCAGTTCTTC.

This clone was recorded a few times. This sequence joins TRBV6-5 and TRBJ2-2; TRBD2 matches 8 bases. There are 15 residues in the CDR3. V lost 6 bases to trimming and J lost 4 bases; unmatched junction nucleotides: 7. CDR1 is MNHEY, CDR2 SVGAGI, per germline. CDR3 sequence: CASRRTGTSTGELFF. The CDR3 DNA sequence: TGTGCCAGCAGGCGGACCGGGACTAGCACCGGGGAGCTGTTTTTT.

The chain employs TRBV6-2 or TRBV6-3 and TRBJ2-7; tentative D call: TRBD1 (6 bases). The ends were cut back, 0 bases at V and 2 bases at J, with 20 bases in the middle. The CDR3 runs 18 residues. The germline V gene has CDR1 MNHEY and CDR2 SVGEGT. Here the CDR3 DNA reads TGTGCCAGCAGTTACTCTAGGCGAGGTGAAGGGGGACCCTACGAGCAGTACTTC. Translation gives CASSYSRRGEGGPYEQYF.

CDR3 nucleotide sequence: TGTGCCAGCAGTGAAGAGGCAGGGGCTGGAAACACCATATATTTT. As protein: CASSEEAGAGNTIYF. The V gene is TRBV2, the J gene TRBJ1-3; D is perhaps TRBD1 (6 bases). Germline-derived CDR1 and CDR2 are SNHLY and FYNNEI. The CDR3 runs 15 residues. Trimming cost V 1 base and J 2 bases, with 9 bases left between them.

The rearrangement uses TRBV5-8 and TRBJ2-7; D might be TRBD1 (6 bases). This CDR3 spans 15 amino acids. V was trimmed by 7 bases and J by 6 bases, leaving 23 bases between them. The germline V gene has CDR1 SGHTS and CDR2 YDEGEE. The CDR3 region is CASHVRTHRDSEQYF. CDR3 sequence (DNA): TGTGCCAGCCACGTCCGAACTCACAGGGATTCCGAGCAGTACTTC. The full variable domain, rest sourced from reference TRBV5-8 and TRBJ2-7, is EAGVTQSPTHLIKTRGQQATLRCSPISGHTSVYWYQQALGLGLQFLLWYDEGEERNRGNFPPRFSGRQFPNYSSELNVNALELEDSALYLCASHVRTHRDSEQYFGPGTRLTVT.

The gene calls are TRBV4-3 and TRBJ1-4; D is perhaps TRBD1 (5 bases). Germline V lookup: CDR1 LGHNA, CDR2 YSLEER. V dropped 4 bases and J dropped 2 bases, with 11 bases sitting between them. The CDR3 is 15 amino acids. The CDR3 region has the DNA TGCGCCAGCAGCCCGGGGACTGTGACTAATGAAAAACTGTTTTTT. Translating it yields CASSPGTVTNEKLFF.

The table lists this clone with a count of one. The chain carries TRBV6-5 and TRBJ2-7; no clear D gene. There are 11 residues in the CDR3. Trimming took off 0 bases at V and 6 bases at J, with 3 bases between the two ends. Germline CDR1 and CDR2: MNHEY and SVGAGI. The CDR3 region is CASSYSGEQYF. In DNA form, the CDR3 reads TGTGCCAGCAGTTACTCCGGCGAGCAGTACTTC.

V usage is TRBV30 and J usage is TRBJ2-3, with TRBD2 identical over 12 bases. Germline values: CDR1 GTSNPN, CDR2 SVGIG (reference sequence). The ends lost 1 base at V and 3 bases at J; junction bases unmatched: 2. The CDR3 extends over 15 amino acids. This chain's CDR3 is CAWSASGGATDTQYF. The DNA for the CDR3 is TGTGCCTGGAGTGCTAGCGGGGGGGCTACAGATACGCAGTATTTT.

V and J are TRBV19 and TRBJ1-1, with D possibly being TRBD1 (5 bases). Between the trimmed V and J ends, which lost 5 bases and 2 bases, there was a span of 9 bases. The germline V gene has CDR1 LNHDA and CDR2 SQIVND (reference sequence). There are 13 residues in the CDR3. The CDR3 sequence is CASSWGVNTEAFF. The CDR3 region has the DNA TGTGCCAGTAGTTGGGGGGTTAACACTGAAGCTTTCTTT.

The gene calls are TRBV28 and TRBJ2-5; 10 bases align to TRBD2. The CDR3 runs to 15 residues. V was clipped by 6 bases and J by 0 bases; unmatched bases: 4. CDR1 is MDHEN and CDR2 is SYDVKM in the germline V gene. Here the CDR3 DNA reads TGTGCCAGCAGCGATAGCGGGGGGTACCAAGAGACCCAGTACTTC. Amino acids: CASSDSGGYQETQYF.

The chain employs TRBV6-1 and TRBJ1-5; possible D gene TRBD1, 6 bases. CDR3 length: 17 residues. The germline V and J ends were trimmed by 2 bases and 1 base, with 15 bases remaining between them. Germline V gene sequence: CDR1 MNHNS, CDR2 SASEGT. CDR3 protein: CASSEWPPGASNQPQHF. The CDR3 bases are TGTGCCAGCAGTGAATGGCCACCAGGGGCGAGCAATCAGCCCCAGCATTTT.

The chain uses TRBV5-8 and TRBJ1-2; 10 bases fit TRBD1. Trimming removed 3 bases from V and 5 bases from J; junction bases left unmatched: 1. The CDR3 is 13 amino acids. The germline CDR1 and CDR2 sequences are SGHTS and YDEGEE. CDR3 amino acids: CASSSGQGYGYTF. CDR3 nucleotide sequence: TGTGCCAGCAGCTCGGGACAGGGGTATGGCTACACCTTC.

V is TRBV10-3 and J is TRBJ2-1; tentatively, D is TRBD1 (5 bases). CDR3 length equals 13 residues. Germline CDR1 ENHRY, CDR2 SYGVKD. V lost 11 bases to trimming and J lost 0 bases, with 11 bases between them. The CDR3 loop is CAVAGISYNEQFF. CDR3 sequence (DNA): TGTGCCGTGGCAGGGATCTCCTACAATGAGCAGTTCTTC.

V usage is TRBV24-1 and J usage is TRBJ1-2; 9 bases map to TRBD1. The CDR3 contains 15 residues. The V gene's germline CDR1 is KGHDR and CDR2 SFDVKD. The V gene end was trimmed by 4 bases and the J gene end by 2 bases; junction bases not matched to a gene: 4. The CDR3 region is CATSDSGTGNYGYTF. The CDR3 DNA is TGTGCCACCAGTGACTCCGGGACAGGGAACTATGGCTACACCTTC.

The rearrangement links TRBV4-3 to TRBJ1-5; perhaps TRBD1 as D (6 bases). Trimming took 0 bases from V and 9 from J, leaving 21 bases between them. Germline CDR1 is LGHNA and CDR2 is YSLEER. The CDR3 runs to 17 residues. CDR3 region: CASSQDLASRGYRPQHF. The CDR3 DNA is TGCGCCAGCAGCCAAGACCTGGCTTCCAGGGGATACAGGCCCCAGCATTTT.

The CDR3 region is CASSSTRASQLYNEQFF. The CDR3 DNA sequence: TGTGCCAGCAGCAGTACTAGGGCTAGCCAGTTATACAATGAGCAGTTCTTC. The J gene is TRBJ2-1, the V gene TRBV5-4; D possibly corresponds to TRBD2 (5 bases). This CDR3 is 17 amino acids long. Germline V gene lookup returns CDR1 SGHNT and CDR2 YYREEE (reference sequence). The V end was cut by 4 bases, the J end by 4 bases, with 21 bases between.

This chain joins TRBV10-3 and TRBJ1-1; possibly TRBD1 for D (5 bases). The CDR3 has 15 amino acids. Trimming pared 0 bases from V and 2 bases from J, leaving 10 bases between. Looked up from germline, CDR1 is ENHRY and CDR2 is SYGVKD. The CDR3 here is CAISESGRHNTEAFF. CDR3 DNA sequence: TGTGCCATCAGTGAGTCGGGGCGGCATAACACTGAAGCTTTCTTT.

The chain has TRBV12-5 and TRBJ1-5; 9 nucleotides line up with TRBD1. From germline, CDR1 is LGHNT and CDR2 FRNRAP. The CDR3 is made up of 17 amino acids. V was clipped by 1 base and J by 7 bases; unmatched bases: 11. CDR3 DNA sequence: TGTGCTAGTGGTTTGGACCGAGGGGACAGGGCGGGACAGCCCCAGCATTTT. The encoded protein is CASGLDRGDRAGQPQHF.

V gene TRBV12-5 combines with J gene TRBJ1-2; a weak D match, TRBD1 (6 bases). Germline CDR1 LGHNT, CDR2 FRNRAP. Trimming took 2 bases from V and 2 from J, leaving 15 bases between them. CDR3 length equals 16 residues. CDR3 region: CASGLSRGTGNYGYTF. Here the CDR3 DNA reads TGTGCTAGTGGTTTGTCAAGGGGTACAGGGAACTATGGCTACACCTTC.

This rearrangement joins TRBV15 to TRBJ2-7; 10 bases map to TRBD2. CDR1 is LNHNV and CDR2 is YYDKDF in the germline V gene (reference sequence). Trimming cost V 6 bases and J 3 bases; bases outside gene matches: 11. This CDR3 comprises 16 residues. CDR3 nucleotides: TGTGCCACCAGTACATCCTTAGCGGGGGGAGTCTACGAGCAGTACTTC. Translating gives CATSTSLAGGVYEQYF.

V and J are TRBV12-3 or TRBV12-4 and TRBJ2-7; perhaps TRBD2 as D (6 bases). CDR3 length: 13 residues. V was trimmed by 5 bases and J by 3 bases, leaving 11 bases between them. The CDR3 DNA reads as TGTGCCAGCAGTCTGGGACTTGGCTACGAGCAGTACTTC. Encoded protein: CASSLGLGYEQYF.

V usage is TRBV30 and J usage is TRBJ1-1; D remains unclear. This CDR3 spans 12 amino acids. Trimming cost V 5 bases and J 1 base, with 8 bases left between them. Germline assignment: CDR1 GTSNPN and CDR2 SVGIG (reference sequence). The CDR3 nucleotides read TGTGCCTGGGGACGGGAGAACACTGAAGCTTTCTTT. Protein sequence: CAWGRENTEAFF.